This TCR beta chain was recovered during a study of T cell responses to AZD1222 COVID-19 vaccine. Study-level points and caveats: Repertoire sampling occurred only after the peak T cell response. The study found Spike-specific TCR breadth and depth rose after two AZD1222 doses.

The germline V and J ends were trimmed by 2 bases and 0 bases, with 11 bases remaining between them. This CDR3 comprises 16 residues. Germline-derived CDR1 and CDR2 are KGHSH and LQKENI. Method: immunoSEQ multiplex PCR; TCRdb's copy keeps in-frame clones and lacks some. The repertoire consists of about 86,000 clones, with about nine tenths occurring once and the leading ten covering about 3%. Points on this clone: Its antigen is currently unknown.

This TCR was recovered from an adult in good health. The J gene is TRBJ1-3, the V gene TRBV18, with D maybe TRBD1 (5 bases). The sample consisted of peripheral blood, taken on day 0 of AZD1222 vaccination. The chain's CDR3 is CASSPWDAASGNTIYF. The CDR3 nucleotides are TGTGCCAGCTCACCATGGGACGCGGCCTCTGGAAACACCATATATTTT.